This T cell receptor beta chain was obtained from a study of blood T cell repertoires in COVID-19. Study as a whole: Spain, Italy and the United States supplied samples that represented acute and convalescent COVID-19. From T cells, B-cell-depleted T cells, or PBMCs came the material, which was cDNA or gDNA.

Per the authors' pipeline: Using reference gene primer amplification, nucleated cell counts were estimated. Repertoires were generated with immunoSEQ multiplex PCR, while TCRdb's copy carries only in-frame clones and drops some. V, J and clone size reflect that table, while D and trimming were determined from the DNA. Counted here are fewer than 110,000 clones, approximately 92% occurring once; the ten biggest clones make up about 5.7%. Trimming stripped 4 bases from V and 7 bases from J, with 22 bases between. Germline V lookup: CDR1 MGHDK, CDR2 SYGVNS. The CDR3 consists of 16 residues. The source is a man aged 50 to 59 with active COVID-19. The J gene is TRBJ1-1, the V gene TRBV25-1; TRBD1 might be the D (5 bases). Input material: peripheral blood. The CDR3 DNA reads TGTGCCAGCAGTGTCTTACGCGCGGGGGGGTTAATTGAAGCTTTCTTT. It specifies CASSVLRAGGLIEAFF.